One T cell receptor (beta chain) is described in this entry. This entry belongs to a study of cytomegalovirus exposure and HLA in healthy donors. Germline V gene lookup returns CDR1 GTSNPN and CDR2 SVGIG (reference sequence). The CDR3 consists of 16 residues. Trimming removed 4 bases from V and 8 bases from J, with 24 bases in between. The PCR made use of 60 Vbeta and 13 Jbeta primers. Libraries were prepared by immunoSEQ multiplex PCR; TCRdb keeps only in-frame clonotypes and omits some of them. This table has roughly 130,000 clones, about 79% appearing once. Sequenced sample: PBMCs. The source is a man aged 45-65 years in good health and CMV-seronegative. The chain carries TRBV30 and TRBJ2-1; D possibly corresponds to TRBD2 (5 bases). CDR3 amino acids: CAWTHFVTSIRDEQFF. The CDR3 nucleotides are TGTGCCTGGACCCACTTTGTTACTAGTATTAGGGATGAGCAGTTCTTC.